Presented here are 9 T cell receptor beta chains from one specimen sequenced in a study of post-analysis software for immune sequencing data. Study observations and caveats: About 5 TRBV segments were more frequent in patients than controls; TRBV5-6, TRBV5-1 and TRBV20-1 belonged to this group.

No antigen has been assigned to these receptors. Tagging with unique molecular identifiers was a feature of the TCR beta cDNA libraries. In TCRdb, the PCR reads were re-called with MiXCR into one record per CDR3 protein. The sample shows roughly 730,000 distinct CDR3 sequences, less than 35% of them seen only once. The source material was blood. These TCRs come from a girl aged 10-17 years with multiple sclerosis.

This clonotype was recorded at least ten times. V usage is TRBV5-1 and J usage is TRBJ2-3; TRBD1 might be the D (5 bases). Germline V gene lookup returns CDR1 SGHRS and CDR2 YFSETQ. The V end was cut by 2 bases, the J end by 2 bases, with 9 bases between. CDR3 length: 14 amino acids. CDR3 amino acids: CASSFRQPTDTQYF. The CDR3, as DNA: TGCGCCAGCAGCTTCAGACAGCCCACAGATACGCAGTATTTT.

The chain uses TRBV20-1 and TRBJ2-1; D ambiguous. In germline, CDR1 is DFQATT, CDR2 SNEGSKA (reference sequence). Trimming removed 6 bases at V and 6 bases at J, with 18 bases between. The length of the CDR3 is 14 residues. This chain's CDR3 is CSAPRGRNCNEQFF. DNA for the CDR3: TGCAGTGCCCCGCGTGGCAGGAACTGCAATGAGCAGTTCTTC.

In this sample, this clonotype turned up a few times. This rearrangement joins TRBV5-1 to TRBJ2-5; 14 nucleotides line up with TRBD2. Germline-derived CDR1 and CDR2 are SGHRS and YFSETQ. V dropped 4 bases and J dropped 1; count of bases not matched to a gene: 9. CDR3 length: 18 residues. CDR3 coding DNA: TGCGCCAGCAGCCTAAAAACCGGACTAGCGGGGGGCCAAGAGACCCAGTACTTC. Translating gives CASSLKTGLAGGQETQYF.

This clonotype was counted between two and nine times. CDR3 DNA: TGTGCCAGCAGCTTTTTCCGATCGGGGGGGAACACTGAAGCTTTCTTT. This translates into CASSFFRSGGNTEAFF. The V and J genes are TRBV7-2 and TRBJ1-1, with TRBD1 as a possible D gene (5 bases). The CDR3 loop spans 16 amino acids. V was pared by 3 bases and J by 1 base, with 15 bases between. From germline, CDR1 is SGHTA and CDR2 FQGNSA.

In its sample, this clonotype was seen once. CDR3 nucleotide sequence: TGTGCCATCAGTCGGGGCAAGGGGGAGACCCAGTACTTC. Protein product: CAISRGKGETQYF. V and J are TRBV10-3 and TRBJ2-5; tentatively, D is TRBD1 or TRBD2 (5 bases each). The CDR3 contains 13 residues. Germline V CDR1 and CDR2: ENHRY, SYGVKD. With 5 bases removed from V and 5 bases from J, the gap between germline ends came to 12 bases.

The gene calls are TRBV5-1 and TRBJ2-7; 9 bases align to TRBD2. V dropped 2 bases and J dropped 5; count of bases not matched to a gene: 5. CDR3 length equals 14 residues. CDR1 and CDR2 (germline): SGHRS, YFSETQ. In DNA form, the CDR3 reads TGCGCCAGCAGCTTTGGGCCTAGCGGGAACGAGCAGTACTTC. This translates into CASSFGPSGNEQYF.

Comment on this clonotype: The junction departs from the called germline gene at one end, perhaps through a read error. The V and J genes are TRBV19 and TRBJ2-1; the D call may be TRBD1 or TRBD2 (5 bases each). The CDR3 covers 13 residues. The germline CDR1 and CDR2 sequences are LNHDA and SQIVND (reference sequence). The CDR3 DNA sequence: TGTGCCAGTGGTATCGACCGGGACGAAAAGCAGTTCTTC. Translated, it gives CASGIDRDEKQFF. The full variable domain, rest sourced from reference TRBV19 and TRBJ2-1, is DGGITQSPKYLFRKEGQNVTLSCEQNLNHDAMYWYRQDPGQGLRLIYYSQIVNDFQKGDIAEGYSVSREKKESFPLTVTSAQKNPTAFYLCASGIDRDEKQFFGPGTRLTVL.

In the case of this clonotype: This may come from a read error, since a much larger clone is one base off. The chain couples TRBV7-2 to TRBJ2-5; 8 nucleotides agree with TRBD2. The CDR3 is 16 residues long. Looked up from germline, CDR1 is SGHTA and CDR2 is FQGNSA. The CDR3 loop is CASSPGVAGPQEAQYF. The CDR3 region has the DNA TGTGCCAGCAGCCCGGGGGTAGCGGGACCCCAAGAGGCCCAGTACTTC.

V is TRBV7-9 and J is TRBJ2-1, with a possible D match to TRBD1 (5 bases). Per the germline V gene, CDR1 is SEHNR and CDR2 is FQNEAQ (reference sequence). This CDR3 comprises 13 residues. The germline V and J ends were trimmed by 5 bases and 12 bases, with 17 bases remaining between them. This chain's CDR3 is CASSPGWVGWQFF. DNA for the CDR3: TGTGCCAGCAGCCCAGGGTGGGTTGGATGGCAGTTCTTC. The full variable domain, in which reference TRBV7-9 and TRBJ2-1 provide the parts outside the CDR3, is DTGVSQNPRHKITKRGQNVTFRCDPISEHNRLYWYRQTLGQGPEFLTYFQNEAQLEKSRLLSDRFSAERPKGSFSTLEIQRTEQGDSAMYLCASSPGWVGWQFFGPGTRLTVL.